One sample yielded the 5 T cell receptor beta chains listed below, sequenced in a study of T cells in Graves' hyperthyroidism and ophthalmopathy. RNA transcripts provided the source from which TCR beta CDR3 regions were amplified. The HTBI primer set served for first-round RT-PCR of the TCR CDR3. TCRdb ran MiXCR on the multiplex PCR reads and lists one entry per CDR3 protein. This table has hundreds of thousands of distinct CDR3 sequences, 15% to 20% appearing once. The sample taken for sequencing was blood. All receptors come from a woman between 50 and 59 years old with Graves' hyperthyroidism that later progressed to Graves' ophthalmopathy.

This clonotype was counted ten times or more. The chain's CDR3 is CASSYSLAQETQYF. CDR3 nucleotides: TGTGCCAGCAGTTACTCGCTAGCCCAAGAGACCCAGTACTTC. The genes are TRBV6-5 and TRBJ2-5; TRBD2 is a possible D gene (5 bases). The CDR3 sequence is 14 residues long. Germline V gene data show CDR1 as MNHEY and CDR2 as SVGAGI. The V end was cut by 0 bases, the J end by 1 base, with 6 bases between.

The chain couples TRBV20-1 to TRBJ1-2, with a possible D match to TRBD1 (5 bases). Germline lookup yields CDR1 DFQATT and CDR2 SNEGSKA (reference sequence). This CDR3 has 11 residues. V dropped 2 bases and J dropped 4 bases, with 5 bases sitting between them. The CDR3 DNA is TGCAGTGCTAGACAGGGCTATGGCTACACCTTC. Encoded protein: CSARQGYGYTF.

This clonotype occurred many times. The J gene is TRBJ1-2, the V gene TRBV18; D ambiguous. The CDR3 length is 13 residues. V gave up 0 bases and J gave up 8 bases, with 10 bases separating them. The germline V gene encodes CDR1 KGHSH and CDR2 LQKENI. In nucleotides, the CDR3 is TGTGCCAGCTCACCACCTGCAGGTCGAGGCTACACCTTC. Protein: CASSPPAGRGYTF.

A few counts support this clonotype. The J gene is TRBJ1-5, the V gene TRBV12-3 or TRBV12-4, with a weak D call TRBD1 (6 bases). V was pared by 4 bases and J by 9 bases, with 19 bases between. The CDR3 length is 15 residues. The CDR3 region is CASSSLGGGSLPQHF. The CDR3 DNA reads as TGTGCCAGCAGTTCTCTTGGGGGCGGCTCTCTGCCCCAGCATTTT.

This chain uses TRBV10-3 with TRBJ1-2, with D hard to call. V shed 5 bases and J shed 2 bases, with 12 bases lying between them. The CDR3 length is 14 residues. Germline CDR1 and CDR2: ENHRY and SYGVKD. The CDR3 is CAISSVSSNYGYTF. The DNA of the CDR3 is TGTGCCATCAGTTCGGTGAGCAGCAACTATGGCTACACCTTC.